The rows below give T cell receptor beta chains drawn from one sample of a study of shared clonotypes between healthy human individuals. Using immunoSEQ multiplex PCR, the repertoire was profiled, and TCRdb retains in-frame clones only, with some absent. Of 600,000 to 800,000 clones listed, roughly 72% were seen once; the top ten hold about 1.8%. Sequencing was performed on memory CD4+ T cells sorted from blood. These receptors all come from a woman aged 25 to 39 in good health. The CDR3 runs from the conserved cysteine through the conserved F or W. Each record gives: V gene, CDR3 protein.

TRBV28 CASSFAGQINQPQHF
TRBV28 CASSFHPANGGNQPQHF
TRBV19 CASNFGAGVGGETQYF
TRBV5-4 CASSLDNEQFF
TRBV6-1 CASSARTYRDRGDEQFF
TRBV28 CASSSPRGRGLTSNQPQHF
TRBV9 CASSVDSASPQHF
TRBV7-8 CASSLNVGGRNQPQHF
TRBV19 CASSLRLAGVLQQYF
TRBV6-4 CASSGAGGGSNEQFF
TRBV5-7 CASSSYRRPRTDTQYF
TRBV4-2 CASSRNRAGEAFF
TRBV5-1 CASSTLAGGSGELFF
TRBV28 CASSLVGGSMSEKLFF
TRBV29-1 CSVEGGGVVYNEQFF
TRBV5-1 CASGGVNTEAFF
TRBV18 CASSRLGRNTGELFF
TRBV11-2 CASSSIGGRNEQFF
TRBV18 CASSPELRTYGYTF
TRBV4-2 CASSQVGLPTGELFF
TRBV14 CASSQRGEQYF
TRBV2 CASRSGSEETQYF
TRBV15 CATSHLLSRGYEQYF
TRBV4-2 CASSQLKDRALYEQYF
TRBV7-9 CASSLQGIGEKLFF
TRBV2 CASPLNPGTGEADTQYF
TRBV19 CATRTGEDSGELFF
TRBV18 CASSPRQGPKNYGYTF
TRBV9 CASSVLGGGGPRNEQFF
TRBV11-1 CASSLDGNRFF
TRBV2 CASRTRPGMSGEQYF
TRBV2 CASGAIRTGDGYTF
TRBV27 CASSSGTGGIQYF
TRBV2 CASNSGTGAATNEKLFF
TRBV28 CASSSPYSNQPQHF
TRBV29-1 CSVESGYEQYF
TRBV30 CAWSRKQENIQYF
TRBV7-2 CASSFRVSQPQHF
TRBV6-1 CASSTGWANEKLFF
TRBV5-1 CASSPPQGTSGTGELFF
TRBV7-2 CASSLGLISTDTQYF
TRBV4-2 CASSPPSGGLYEQYF
TRBV23-1 CASSQQGLTNYGYTF
TRBV18 CASSPDRGIPGELFF
TRBV27 CASNLGAAHYNEQFF
TRBV6-4 CASSVDYSVGEQFF
TRBV11-2 CASRQGLPSGGTQYF
TRBV6-5 CASRPRQGGAAPQHF
TRBV5-5 CASSNQRTRNTEAFF
TRBV28 CASSGPGPLGNTIYF
TRBV5-1 CASSPGHMGGSEQYF
TRBV27 CASSLEQGDSPLHF
TRBV19 CASRGGIVMNTEAFF
TRBV7-9 CASSLEGFPTYEQYF
TRBV6-6 CASGAGQNSYEQYF